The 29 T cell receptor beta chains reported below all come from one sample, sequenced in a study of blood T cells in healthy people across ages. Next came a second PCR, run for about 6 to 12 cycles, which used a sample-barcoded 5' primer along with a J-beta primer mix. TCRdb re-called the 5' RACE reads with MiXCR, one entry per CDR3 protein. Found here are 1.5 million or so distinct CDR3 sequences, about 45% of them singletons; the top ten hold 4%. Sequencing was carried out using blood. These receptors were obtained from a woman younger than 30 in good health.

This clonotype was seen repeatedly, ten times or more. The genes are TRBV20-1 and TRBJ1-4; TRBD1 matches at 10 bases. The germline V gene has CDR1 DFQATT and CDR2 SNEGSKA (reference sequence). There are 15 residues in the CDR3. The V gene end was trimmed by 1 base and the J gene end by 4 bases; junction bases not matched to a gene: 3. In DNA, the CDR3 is TGCAGTGCTAGAGGGGGACAGGGGAGTAATGAAAAACTGTTTTTT. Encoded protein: CSARGGQGSNEKLFF.

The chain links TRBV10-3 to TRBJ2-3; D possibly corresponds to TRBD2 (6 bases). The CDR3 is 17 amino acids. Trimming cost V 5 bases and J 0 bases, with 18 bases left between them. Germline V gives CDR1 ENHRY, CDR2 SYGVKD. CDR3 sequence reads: CAISSMSGTPSTDTQYF. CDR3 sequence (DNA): TGTGCCATCAGTTCCATGTCCGGGACTCCCAGCACAGATACGCAGTATTTT.

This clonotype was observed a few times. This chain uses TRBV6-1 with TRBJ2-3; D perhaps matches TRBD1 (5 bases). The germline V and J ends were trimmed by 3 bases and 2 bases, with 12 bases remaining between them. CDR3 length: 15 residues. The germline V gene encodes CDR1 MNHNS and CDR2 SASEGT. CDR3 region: CASSDNAGITDTQYF. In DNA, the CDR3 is TGTGCCAGCAGTGATAACGCAGGGATCACAGATACGCAGTATTTT.

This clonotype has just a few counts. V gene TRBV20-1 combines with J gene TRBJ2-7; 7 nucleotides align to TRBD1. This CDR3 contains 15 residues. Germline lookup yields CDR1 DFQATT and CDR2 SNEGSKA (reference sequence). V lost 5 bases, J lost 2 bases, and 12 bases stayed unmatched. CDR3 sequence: CSAGTVDEATYEQYF. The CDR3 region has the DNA TGCAGTGCTGGGACAGTGGACGAAGCTACCTACGAGCAGTACTTC.

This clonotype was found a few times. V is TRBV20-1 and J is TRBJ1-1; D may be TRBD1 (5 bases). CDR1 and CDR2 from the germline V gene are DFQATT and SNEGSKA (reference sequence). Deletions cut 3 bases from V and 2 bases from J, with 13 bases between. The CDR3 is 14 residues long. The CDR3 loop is CSASIPGINTEAFF. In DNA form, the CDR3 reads TGCAGTGCTAGTATCCCAGGGATAAACACTGAAGCTTTCTTT.

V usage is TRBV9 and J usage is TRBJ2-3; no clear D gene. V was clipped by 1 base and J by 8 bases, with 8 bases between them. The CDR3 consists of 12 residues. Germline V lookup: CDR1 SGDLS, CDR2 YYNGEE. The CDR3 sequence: CASSVQDGTQYF. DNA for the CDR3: TGTGCCAGCAGCGTACAGGACGGTACGCAGTATTTT.

The DNA for the CDR3 is TGTGCCAGCAGTTTAGACCTAGCGACGAACACCGGGGAGCTGTTTTTT. This encodes CASSLDLATNTGELFF. The chain has TRBV28 and TRBJ2-2; D is possibly TRBD2 (6 bases). V shed 2 bases and J shed 0 bases, with 10 bases lying between them. The CDR3 loop spans 16 amino acids. Germline V gene data show CDR1 as MDHEN and CDR2 as SYDVKM.

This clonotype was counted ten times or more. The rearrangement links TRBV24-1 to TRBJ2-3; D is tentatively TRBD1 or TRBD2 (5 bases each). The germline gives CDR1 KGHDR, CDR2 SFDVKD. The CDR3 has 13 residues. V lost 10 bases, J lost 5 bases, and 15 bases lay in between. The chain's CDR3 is CATCDSSGDTQYF. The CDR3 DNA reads TGTGCCACGTGTGACAGCAGCGGAGATACGCAGTATTTT.

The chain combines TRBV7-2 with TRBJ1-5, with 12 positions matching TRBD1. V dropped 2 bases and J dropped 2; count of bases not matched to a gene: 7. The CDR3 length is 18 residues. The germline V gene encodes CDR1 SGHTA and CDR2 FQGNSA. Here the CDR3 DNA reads TGTGCCAGCAGCTTACGCGGGACAGGGGGCTTGGGCAATCAGCCCCAGCATTTT. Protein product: CASSLRGTGGLGNQPQHF.

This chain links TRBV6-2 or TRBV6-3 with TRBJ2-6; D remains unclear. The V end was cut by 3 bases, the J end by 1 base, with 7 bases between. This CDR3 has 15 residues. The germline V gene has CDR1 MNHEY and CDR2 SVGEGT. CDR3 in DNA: TGTGCCAGCAGTTATCGGCTTTCTGGGGCCAACGTCCTGACTTTC. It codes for CASSYRLSGANVLTF.

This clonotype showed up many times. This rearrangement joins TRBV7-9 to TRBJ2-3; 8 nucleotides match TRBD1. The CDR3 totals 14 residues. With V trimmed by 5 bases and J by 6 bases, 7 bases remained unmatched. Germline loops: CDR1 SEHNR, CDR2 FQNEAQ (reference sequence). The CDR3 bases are TGTGCCAGCAGCCCCGGGACAGGTGACGATACGCAGTATTTT. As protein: CASSPGTGDDTQYF.

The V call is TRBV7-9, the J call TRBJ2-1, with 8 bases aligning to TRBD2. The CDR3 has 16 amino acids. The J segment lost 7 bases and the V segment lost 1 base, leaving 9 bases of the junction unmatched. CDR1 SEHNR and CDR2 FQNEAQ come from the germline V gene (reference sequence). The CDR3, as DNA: TGTGCCAGCAGCTTAGATCTGTCCGGGAGGGGGAATGAGCAGTTCTTC. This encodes CASSLDLSGRGNEQFF.

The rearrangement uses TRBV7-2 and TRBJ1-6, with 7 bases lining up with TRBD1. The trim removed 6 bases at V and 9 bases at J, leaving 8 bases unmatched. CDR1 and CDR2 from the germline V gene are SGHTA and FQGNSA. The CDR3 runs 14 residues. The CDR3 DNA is TGTGCCAGCAGAGTCGACAGGGAAGTTTCACCCCTCCACTTT. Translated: CASRVDREVSPLHF.

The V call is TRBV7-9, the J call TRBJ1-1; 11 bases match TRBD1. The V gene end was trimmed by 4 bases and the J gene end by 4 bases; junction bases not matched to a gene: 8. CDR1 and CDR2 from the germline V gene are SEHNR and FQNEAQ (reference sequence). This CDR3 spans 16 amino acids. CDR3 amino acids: CASSSYGDRGFTEAFF. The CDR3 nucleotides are TGTGCCAGCAGCTCGTACGGGGACAGGGGGTTCACTGAAGCTTTCTTT.

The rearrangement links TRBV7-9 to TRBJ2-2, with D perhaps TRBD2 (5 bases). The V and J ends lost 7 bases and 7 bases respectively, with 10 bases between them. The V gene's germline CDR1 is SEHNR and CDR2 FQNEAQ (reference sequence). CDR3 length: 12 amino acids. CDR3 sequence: CASIWGVGELFF. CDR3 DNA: TGTGCCAGCATTTGGGGAGTCGGGGAGCTGTTTTTT. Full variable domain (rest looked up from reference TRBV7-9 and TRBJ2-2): DTGVSQNPRHKITKRGQNVTFRCDPISEHNRLYWYRQTLGQGPEFLTYFQNEAQLEKSRLLSDRFSAERPKGSFSTLEIQRTEQGDSAMYLCASIWGVGELFFGEGSRLTVL.

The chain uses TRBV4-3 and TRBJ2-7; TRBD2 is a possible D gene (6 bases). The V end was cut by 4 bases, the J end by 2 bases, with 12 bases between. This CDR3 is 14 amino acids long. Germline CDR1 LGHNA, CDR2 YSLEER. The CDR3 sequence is CASSREEGTYEQYF. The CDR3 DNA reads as TGCGCCAGCAGCCGAGAGGAGGGGACCTACGAGCAGTACTTC.

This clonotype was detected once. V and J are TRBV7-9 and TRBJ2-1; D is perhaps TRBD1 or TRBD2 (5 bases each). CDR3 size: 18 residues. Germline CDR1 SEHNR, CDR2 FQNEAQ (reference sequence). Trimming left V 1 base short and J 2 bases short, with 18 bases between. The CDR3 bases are TGTGCCAGCAGCTTAGAACAGGCCCGGGACGTTGCCTACAATGAGCAGTTCTTC. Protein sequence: CASSLEQARDVAYNEQFF.

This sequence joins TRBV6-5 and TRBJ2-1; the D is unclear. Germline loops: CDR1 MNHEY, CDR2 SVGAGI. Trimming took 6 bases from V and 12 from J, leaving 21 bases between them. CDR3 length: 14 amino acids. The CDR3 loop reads CASSYLSRRGGQFF. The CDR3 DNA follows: TGTGCCAGCAGCTACCTTAGCAGGCGCGGTGGGCAGTTCTTC.

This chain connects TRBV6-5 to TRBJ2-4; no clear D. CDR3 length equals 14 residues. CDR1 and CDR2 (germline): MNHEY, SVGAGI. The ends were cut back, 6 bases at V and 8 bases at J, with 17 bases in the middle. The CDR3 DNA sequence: TGTGCCAGCAGCCCTGGCCCCGTTAGGGACATTCAGTACTTC. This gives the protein CASSPGPVRDIQYF.

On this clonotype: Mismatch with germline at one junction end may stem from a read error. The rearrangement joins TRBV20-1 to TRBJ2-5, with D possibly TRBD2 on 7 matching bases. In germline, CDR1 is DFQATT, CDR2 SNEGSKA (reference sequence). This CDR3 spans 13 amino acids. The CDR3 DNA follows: TGCAGTGCCGGGTCGGGGGGCTGGGAGACGCAGTACTTC. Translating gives CSAGSGGWETQYF.

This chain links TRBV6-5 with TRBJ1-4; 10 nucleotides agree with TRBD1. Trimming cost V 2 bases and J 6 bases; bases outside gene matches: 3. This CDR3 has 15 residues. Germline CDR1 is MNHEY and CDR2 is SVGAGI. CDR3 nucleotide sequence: TGTGCCAGCAGTTACATTGGGACAGGGGATGAAAAACTGTTTTTT. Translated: CASSYIGTGDEKLFF.

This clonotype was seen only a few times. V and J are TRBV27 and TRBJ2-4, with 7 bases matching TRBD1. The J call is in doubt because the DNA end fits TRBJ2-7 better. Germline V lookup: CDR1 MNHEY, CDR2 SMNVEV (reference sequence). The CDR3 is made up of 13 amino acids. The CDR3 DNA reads TGTGCCAGCAGTGGCGACAGGGCGAACGAGCAGTACTTC. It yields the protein CASSGDRANEQYF.

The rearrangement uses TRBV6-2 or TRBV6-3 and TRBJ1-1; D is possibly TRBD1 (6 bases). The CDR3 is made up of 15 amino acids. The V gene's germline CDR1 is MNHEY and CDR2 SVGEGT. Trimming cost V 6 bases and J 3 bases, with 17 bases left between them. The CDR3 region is CASRYGPGADTEAFF. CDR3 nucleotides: TGTGCCAGCAGGTACGGTCCGGGGGCGGACACTGAAGCTTTCTTT.

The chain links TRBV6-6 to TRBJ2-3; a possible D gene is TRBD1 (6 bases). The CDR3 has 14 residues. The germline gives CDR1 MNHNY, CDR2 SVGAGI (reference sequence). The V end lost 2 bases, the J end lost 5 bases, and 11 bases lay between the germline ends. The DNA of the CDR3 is TGTGCCAGCAGTTACGTGGGGGCCGGAGATACGCAGTATTTT. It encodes CASSYVGAGDTQYF.

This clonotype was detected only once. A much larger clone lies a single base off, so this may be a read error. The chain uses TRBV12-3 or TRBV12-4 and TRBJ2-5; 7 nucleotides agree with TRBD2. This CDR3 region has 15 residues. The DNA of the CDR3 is TGTGCCAACAGTTCGGGTAGCGGGCCTCAAGAGACCCAGTACTTC. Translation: CANSSGSGPQETQYF.

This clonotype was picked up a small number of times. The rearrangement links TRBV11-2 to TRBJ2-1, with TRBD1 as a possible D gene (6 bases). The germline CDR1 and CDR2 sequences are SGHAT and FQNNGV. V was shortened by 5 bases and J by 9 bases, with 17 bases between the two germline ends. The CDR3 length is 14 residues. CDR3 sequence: CASSLPTGPGEQFF. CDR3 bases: TGTGCCAGCAGCCTACCGACAGGTCCGGGTGAGCAGTTCTTC.

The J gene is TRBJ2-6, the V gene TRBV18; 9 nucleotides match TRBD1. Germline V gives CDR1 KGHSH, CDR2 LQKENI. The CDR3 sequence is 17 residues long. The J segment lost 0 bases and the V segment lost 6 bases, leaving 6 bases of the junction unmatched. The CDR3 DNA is TGTGCCAGCTCGCTGGGACAGGGTCGCTCTGGGGCCAACGTCCTGACTTTC. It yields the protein CASSLGQGRSGANVLTF.

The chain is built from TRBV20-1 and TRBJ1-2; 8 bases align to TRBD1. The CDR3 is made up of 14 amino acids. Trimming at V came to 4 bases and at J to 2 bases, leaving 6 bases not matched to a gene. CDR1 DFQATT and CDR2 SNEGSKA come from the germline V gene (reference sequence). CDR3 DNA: TGCAGTGCTAACAGAGGACAGGGCAACTATGGCTACACCTTC. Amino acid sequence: CSANRGQGNYGYTF.

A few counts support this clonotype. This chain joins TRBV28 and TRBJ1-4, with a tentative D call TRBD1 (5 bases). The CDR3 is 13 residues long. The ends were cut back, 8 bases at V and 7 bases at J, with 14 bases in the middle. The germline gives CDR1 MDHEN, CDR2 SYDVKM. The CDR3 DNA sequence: TGTGCCAGCTCTGGGGAGGGGCGTGAAAAACTGTTTTTT. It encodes CASSGEGREKLFF.